This T cell receptor (beta chain) was sequenced for a study of Graves' ophthalmopathy and Graves' hyperthyroidism. Study-wide findings and caveats: Among expanded thyroid clonotypes above 0.001 frequency, most also occurred in blood. The model achieved under 71% sensitivity and approximately 74% specificity for ophthalmopathy progression.

Amplification of TCR beta CDR3 regions used RNA transcripts. In the first round, RT-PCR was carried out with HTBI primers, and a multiplex PCR formed the second round. MiXCR, run by TCRdb on the multiplex PCR reads, gives a single entry per CDR3 protein. This table has 200,000 to 300,000 distinct CDR3 sequences, less than 55% appearing once. Clinical symptoms, serum thyroxine, TRAb, thyroid ultrasound and orbital computed tomography formed the basis of diagnosis. This CDR3 comprises 17 residues. With 6 bases removed from V and 4 bases from J, the gap between germline ends came to 24 bases. Germline V gene lookup returns CDR1 MGHDK and CDR2 SYGVNS. To note about this clonotype: Its target is unknown.

The sequence came from an adult man with Graves' ophthalmopathy. The sample was peripheral blood. The chain joins TRBV25-1 to TRBJ1-1, with no clear D. The CDR3 here is CASSGSPGSGEGTEAFF. The CDR3 bases are TGTGCCAGCAGCGGAAGCCCGGGGAGCGGCGAGGGCACTGAAGCTTTCTTT.